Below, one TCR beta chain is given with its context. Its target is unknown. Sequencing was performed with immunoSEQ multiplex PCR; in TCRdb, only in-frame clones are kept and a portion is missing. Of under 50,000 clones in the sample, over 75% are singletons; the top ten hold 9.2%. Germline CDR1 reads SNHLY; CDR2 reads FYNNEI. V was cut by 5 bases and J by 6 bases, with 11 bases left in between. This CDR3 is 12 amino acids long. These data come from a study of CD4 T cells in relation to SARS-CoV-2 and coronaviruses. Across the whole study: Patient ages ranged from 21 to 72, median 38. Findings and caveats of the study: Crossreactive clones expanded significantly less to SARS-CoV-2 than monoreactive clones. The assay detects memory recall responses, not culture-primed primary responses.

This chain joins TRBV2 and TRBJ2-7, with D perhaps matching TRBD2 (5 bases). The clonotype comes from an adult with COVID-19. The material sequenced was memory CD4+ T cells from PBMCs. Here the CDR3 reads CASSSHRGEQYF. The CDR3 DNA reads TGTGCCAGCAGTTCCCACCGGGGCGAGCAGTACTTC.